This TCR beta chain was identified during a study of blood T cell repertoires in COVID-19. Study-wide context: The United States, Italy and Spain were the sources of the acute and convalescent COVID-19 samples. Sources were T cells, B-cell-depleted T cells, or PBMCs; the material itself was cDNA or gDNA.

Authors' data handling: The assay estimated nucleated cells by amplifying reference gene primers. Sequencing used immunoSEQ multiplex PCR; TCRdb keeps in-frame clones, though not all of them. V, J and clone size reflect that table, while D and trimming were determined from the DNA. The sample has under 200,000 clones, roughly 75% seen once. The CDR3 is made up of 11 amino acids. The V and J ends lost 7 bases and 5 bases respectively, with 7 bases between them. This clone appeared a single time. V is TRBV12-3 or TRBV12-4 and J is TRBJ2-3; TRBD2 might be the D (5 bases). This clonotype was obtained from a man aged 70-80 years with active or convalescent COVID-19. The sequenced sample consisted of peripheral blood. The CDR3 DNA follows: TGTGCCAGCACTCGGGGAGATACGCAGTATTTT. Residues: CASTRGDTQYF.